These 20 T cell receptor beta chains originate from one sample sequenced in a study of blood T cell repertoires in COVID-19. Clones were read by immunoSEQ multiplex PCR, and TCRdb kept only the in-frame ones, dropping some. The sample holds a few hundred thousand clones, about 80% seen once. Sequenced input: PBMCs or T cells enriched from blood (not recorded which). These receptors all come from a man aged 30 to 39 with acute COVID-19.

The CDR3 DNA sequence: TGTGCCAGCAGCTTGTTGGGGGCAGGGAATTCACCCCTCCACTTT. Translating it yields CASSLLGAGNSPLHF. This chain uses TRBV5-8 with TRBJ1-6; D might be TRBD1 (6 bases). The length of the CDR3 is 15 residues. Trimming pared 1 base from V and 7 bases from J, leaving 12 bases between. Germline V gene sequence: CDR1 SGHTS, CDR2 YDEGEE. The full variable domain, completed using reference TRBV5-8 and TRBJ1-6, is EAGVTQSPTHLIKTRGQQATLRCSPISGHTSVYWYQQALGLGLQFLLWYDEGEERNRGNFPPRFSGRQFPNYSSELNVNALELEDSALYLCASSLLGAGNSPLHFGNGTRLTVT.

The chain employs TRBV6-5 and TRBJ1-3; D may be TRBD1 (5 bases). Germline CDR1 MNHEY, CDR2 SVGAGI. The CDR3 length is 14 residues. V lost 4 bases, J lost 4 bases, and 11 bases lay in between. The DNA for the CDR3 is TGTGCCAGCAGTTCCAGGGTGGAAGGAAACACCATATATTTT. Translated: CASSSRVEGNTIYF.

This rearrangement joins TRBV24-1 to TRBJ2-5; 9 nucleotides match TRBD1. In germline, CDR1 is KGHDR, CDR2 SFDVKD. V dropped 2 bases and J dropped 3; count of bases not matched to a gene: 3. The CDR3 is 15 amino acids. The CDR3 protein is CATSDSGTGKETQYF. CDR3 coding DNA: TGTGCCACCAGTGATTCCGGGACAGGGAAAGAGACCCAGTACTTC.

The chain is built from TRBV9 and TRBJ1-4; maybe TRBD1 (6 bases). With 2 bases removed from V and 2 bases from J, the gap between germline ends came to 7 bases. The CDR3 extends over 14 amino acids. Per germline, CDR1 SGDLS and CDR2 YYNGEE. The CDR3 reads CASSVRGTNEKLFF. CDR3 nucleotide sequence: TGTGCCAGCAGCGTGAGGGGGACTAATGAAAAACTGTTTTTT.

The chain recombines TRBV11-2 with TRBJ1-4; D gene ambiguous. The germline gives CDR1 SGHAT, CDR2 FQNNGV. The V and J ends lost 6 bases and 4 bases respectively, with 12 bases between them. CDR3 length equals 14 residues. As DNA, the CDR3 is TGTGCCAGCAGTCTTACAGCAAATAATGAAAAACTGTTTTTT. Translated: CASSLTANNEKLFF.

This sequence joins TRBV10-1 and TRBJ2-3; the D gene is possibly TRBD1 (5 bases). Germline CDR1 is WNHNN and CDR2 is SYGVQD (reference sequence). With 2 bases removed from V and 3 bases from J, the gap between germline ends came to 18 bases. The CDR3 has 17 residues. The CDR3 bases are TGCGCCAGCAGTGAGGGGGCACGAACCTTAAGGACAGATACGCAGTATTTT. It yields the protein CASSEGARTLRTDTQYF.

The V and J genes are TRBV7-2 and TRBJ2-7; D not certain. V dropped 2 bases and J dropped 4 bases, with 9 bases sitting between them. Per germline, CDR1 SGHTA and CDR2 FQGNSA. The CDR3 is 13 residues long. In DNA form, the CDR3 reads TGTGCCAGCAGCTTAAGTTGGAGTTACGAGCAGTACGTC. Amino acids: CASSLSWSYEQYV.

This chain uses TRBV6-5 with TRBJ2-3; D is uncertain. This CDR3 comprises 16 residues. The germline V gene encodes CDR1 MNHEY and CDR2 SVGAGI. Deletions cut 2 bases from V and 1 base from J, with 13 bases between. The DNA of the CDR3 is TGTGCCAGCAGTTACGGAGCTGACCACCGCACAGATACGCAGTATTTT. Protein sequence: CASSYGADHRTDTQYF.

The chain is built from TRBV29-1 and TRBJ2-5; D is uncertain. With 4 bases removed from V and 2 bases from J, the gap between germline ends came to 8 bases. CDR1 and CDR2 (germline): SQVTM, ANQGSEA. CDR3 size: 12 residues. CDR3 sequence reads: CSVVFGQETQYF. In nucleotides, the CDR3 is TGCAGCGTTGTCTTCGGGCAAGAGACCCAGTACTTC.

The V gene is TRBV13, the J gene TRBJ1-1; D not resolved. V was shortened by 2 bases and J by 8 bases, with 9 bases between the two germline ends. In germline, CDR1 is PRHDT, CDR2 FYEKMQ (reference sequence). The CDR3 contains 12 residues. In DNA, the CDR3 is TGTGCCAGCAGCTTAATTGGCAAGGAAGCTTTCTTT. Its translation is CASSLIGKEAFF.

This chain uses TRBV23-1 with TRBJ2-7; perhaps TRBD1 as D (6 bases). TRBV23-1 is sorted into the ORF group, with uncertain function. The CDR3 sequence is 16 residues long. Trimming left V 0 bases short and J 1 base short, with 13 bases between. CDR3 in amino acids: CASSQSRGGRSYEQYV. The CDR3 DNA follows: TGCGCCAGCAGTCAATCCCGAGGGGGTCGGTCCTACGAGCAGTACGTC.

The CDR3: CASTLSGRLNEQFF. DNA of the CDR3: TGTGCCAGCACCCTATCGGGGAGACTCAATGAGCAGTTCTTC. The V and J genes are TRBV6-5 and TRBJ2-1, with D possibly matching TRBD2 (5 bases). Looked up from germline, CDR1 is MNHEY and CDR2 is SVGAGI. Deletions cut 7 bases from V and 6 bases from J, with 16 bases between. The CDR3 has 14 residues.

V and J are TRBV4-1 and TRBJ2-5; D might be TRBD1 (5 bases). The CDR3 is made up of 15 amino acids. The V end was cut by 1 base, the J end by 1 base, with 10 bases between. The germline V gene encodes CDR1 MGHRA and CDR2 YSYEKL. The CDR3: CASSQGQTAQETQYF. CDR3 nucleotides: TGCGCCAGCAGCCAAGGCCAGACAGCCCAAGAGACCCAGTACTTC.

The V gene is TRBV14, the J gene TRBJ2-3; TRBD2 matches 8 bases. The V gene's germline CDR1 is SGHDN and CDR2 FVKESK. This CDR3 is built from 15 residues. The J segment lost 3 bases and the V segment lost 4 bases, leaving 6 bases of the junction unmatched. The CDR3 region is CASSRTSGLTDTQYF. CDR3 sequence (DNA): TGTGCCAGCAGCCGCACTAGCGGCCTGACAGATACGCAGTATTTT.

V gene TRBV6-2 or TRBV6-3 combines with J gene TRBJ2-3; TRBD2 might be the D (6 bases). With 5 bases removed from V and 8 bases from J, the gap between germline ends came to 17 bases. This CDR3 is built from 14 residues. The V gene's germline CDR1 is MNHEY and CDR2 SVGEGT. The chain's CDR3 is CASSPGTHWGTQYF. The DNA for the CDR3 is TGTGCCAGCAGTCCCGGGACTCACTGGGGTACGCAGTATTTT.

The V and J genes are TRBV5-6 and TRBJ2-2; tentative D call: TRBD1 (6 bases). V lost 4 bases, J lost 5 bases, and 15 bases lay in between. The germline V gene has CDR1 SGHDT and CDR2 YYEEEE. The CDR3 extends over 15 amino acids. CDR3 coding DNA: TGTGCCAGCAGCCCCGACAGGAAGTGGACCGGGGAGCTGTTTTTT. This codes for CASSPDRKWTGELFF.

The V and J genes are TRBV7-6 and TRBJ2-5; D is undetermined. The V gene's germline CDR1 is SGHVS and CDR2 FNYEAQ. V was trimmed by 1 base and J by 1 base, leaving 7 bases between them. The CDR3 spans 14 residues. The CDR3: CASSLGATQETQYF. CDR3 nucleotides: TGTGCCAGCAGCTTAGGGGCTACCCAAGAGACCCAGTACTTC.

The V and J genes are TRBV5-4 and TRBJ2-1, with 8 bases aligning to TRBD2. Germline V gene data show CDR1 as SGHNT and CDR2 as YYREEE (reference sequence). The V segment lost 5 bases and the J segment 6 bases; nucleotides outside the gene matches: 13. The CDR3 length is 16 residues. The CDR3 nucleotides are TGTGCCAGCAGTTCGACTAGCGACTATACGGGCAATGAGCAGTTCTTC. Translating it yields CASSSTSDYTGNEQFF.

This rearrangement joins TRBV19 to TRBJ2-2; D perhaps matches TRBD1 (5 bases). CDR3 length equals 15 residues. Trimming took 7 bases from V and 0 from J, leaving 12 bases between them. CDR1 is LNHDA, CDR2 SQIVND, per germline (reference sequence). The CDR3 DNA sequence: TGTGCCAGTAAGGGGTGGACGGCGAACACCGGGGAGCTGTTTTTT. This sequence encodes CASKGWTANTGELFF.

V and J are TRBV25-1 and TRBJ1-5; tentative D call: TRBD1 (5 bases). Trimming shortened V by 4 bases and J by 6 bases, and 10 bases separated the two germline ends. There are 13 residues in the CDR3. CDR1 MGHDK and CDR2 SYGVNS come from the germline V gene. The CDR3 nucleotides read TGTGCCAGCAGTGGGACACAATCTCAGCCCCAGCATTTT. Encoded protein: CASSGTQSQPQHF.